The source of this TCR beta chain is a study of cytomegalovirus exposure and HLA in healthy donors (dated by TCRdb to 2017 to 2019). In the study overall: According to a later analysis, the 120 or so validation repertoires were produced on the same platform as the 680 or so repertoires of the first cohort. The study aimed to test whether signatures of past pathogen exposure could be identified by cataloging public T cell receptors. In addition to the first cohort of 500 to 850 subjects, a separate validation cohort of approximately 130 different subjects was used. To predict cytomegalovirus infection status, the study combined high-throughput TCR immunosequencing, statistical association of individual TCRs with disease status, and machine learning.

The donors were included in the validation cohort of 90 to 150 subjects, a group kept apart from the roughly 730-subject first cohort. Library generation was performed with the immunoSEQ multiplex PCR assay. The paper's processing steps were these. To diagnose cytomegalovirus status from the catalog of TCR beta chain sequences, a statistical classification framework was built. Here the immuneACCESS table is served through TCRdb, limited to in-frame sequences with V and J called. Missing clones are a known gap in these copies; in checked studies unresolved V genes cover under half, and the rest lacks a known reason. V, J and clone size reflect that table, while D and trimming were determined from the DNA. Recorded for this sample are about 73,000 clones; around nine tenths of them occurred a single time. The ten largest clones capture 3.5% to 4% of the sample. Results and caveats for the whole study, not just this receptor: The classifier was reported to diagnose cytomegalovirus status with high specificity and sensitivity in both the original cohort and the validation cohort. The validation cohort had no HLA typing available for a later analysis, so co-occurrence within that cohort was assessed over all 110 or so repertoires. Subsequent analysis determined that TCRs grouped into clusters in the first cohort also showed a tendency toward co-occurrence across the approximately 110 validation repertoires, and 90% to 95% of cluster scores exceeded 0. In vitro tests confirmed that a few of the cytomegalovirus-associated TCR beta chains recognize cytomegalovirus antigens. While some public TCRs were present in many individuals, most TCR sequences turned up only very rarely across donors. The authors suggested that the approach could potentially be generalized to other disease states and immunological phenotypes. The study listed 170 or so TCR beta chains as associated with cytomegalovirus.

The CDR3 goes from the cysteine to the phenylalanine over 16 residues. The CDR3 DNA has 48 bases and is translated from base 1. V trim: 0 bases; J trim: 2 bases; unmatched bases: 6. Based on the germline V gene, the CDR1 and CDR2 sequences are SGHAT and FQNNGV. Notes on this clone: Its antigen is currently not known. Within one base of it there is no much larger clone, and no base qualities were kept.

The rearrangement combines TRBV11-2 with TRBJ2-7, with TRBD1 identical over 8 junction bases. This sequence originates from a woman aged 18-30 years in good health and CMV-seropositive. What was sequenced was PBMCs. The CDR3 loop reads CASSLDRGPAAYEQYF. Here is the DNA: TGTGCCAGCAGCTTAGACAGGGGGCCCGCGGCCTACGAGCAGTACTTC.